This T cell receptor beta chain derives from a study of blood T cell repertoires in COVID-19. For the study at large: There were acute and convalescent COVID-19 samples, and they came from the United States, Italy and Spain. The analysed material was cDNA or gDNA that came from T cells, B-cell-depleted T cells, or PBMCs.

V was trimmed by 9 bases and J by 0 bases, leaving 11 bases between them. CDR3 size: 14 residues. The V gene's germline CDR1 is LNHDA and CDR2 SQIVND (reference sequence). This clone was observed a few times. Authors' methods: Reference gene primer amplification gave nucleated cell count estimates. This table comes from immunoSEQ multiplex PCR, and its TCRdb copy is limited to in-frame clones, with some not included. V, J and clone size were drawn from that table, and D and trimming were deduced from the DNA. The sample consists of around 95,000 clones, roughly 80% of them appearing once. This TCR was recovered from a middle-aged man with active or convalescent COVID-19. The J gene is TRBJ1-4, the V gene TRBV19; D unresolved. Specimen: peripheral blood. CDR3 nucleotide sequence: TGTGCCAGCAGATTTCCTGCAACTAATGAAAAACTGTTTTTT. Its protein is CASRFPATNEKLFF.